This TCR beta chain was recovered during a study of response to subunit inactivated influenza vaccine listed by TCRdb under 2018. About the full investigation: The study used deep quantitative T cell receptor repertoire profiling to track responses to a trivalent subunit inactivated influenza vaccine. On the study overall, not on this receptor specifically: The authors proposed that each seasonal influenza vaccination may bring in only a limited number of new T cells.

This clonotype came up a few times. It lacks a known antigen. Nothing much larger sits one base from this clone, and base qualities are not available. Library preparation employed RT-PCR. Instrument used: Illumina HiSeq 2500. TCRdb handled the public reads itself, with Q25 trimming in fastp and clone calling in MiXCR, and kept productive beta chains. Each entry is one CDR3 protein sequence, shown with its most common DNA and genes. Across this sample there are a few hundred thousand distinct CDR3 sequences, with 21% seen only once. The biggest ten clones account for more than 8.5% of the sample. CDR1 is given as DFQATT and CDR2 as SNEGSKA, both from the germline V gene (reference sequence). Trimming removed 3 bases from V and 2 bases from J, leaving 6 bases between the germline ends. The CDR3, from cysteine to phenylalanine, totals 12 residues. Of all the DNA, just the CDR3 is kept, 36 bases in frame from base 1.

The source of this sequence is a man in his fifties or sixties who received an inactivated influenza vaccine. Donor details come from another sample of the same person, matched by shared clones. The sequences come from PBMCs from blood, collected approximately 20 months after vaccination. The chain is assembled from TRBV20-1 and TRBJ2-3, with the identity of the D gene unclear. The CDR3 region reads CSASPHTDTQYF. The DNA sequence is TGCAGTGCTAGCCCCCACACAGATACGCAGTATTTT.